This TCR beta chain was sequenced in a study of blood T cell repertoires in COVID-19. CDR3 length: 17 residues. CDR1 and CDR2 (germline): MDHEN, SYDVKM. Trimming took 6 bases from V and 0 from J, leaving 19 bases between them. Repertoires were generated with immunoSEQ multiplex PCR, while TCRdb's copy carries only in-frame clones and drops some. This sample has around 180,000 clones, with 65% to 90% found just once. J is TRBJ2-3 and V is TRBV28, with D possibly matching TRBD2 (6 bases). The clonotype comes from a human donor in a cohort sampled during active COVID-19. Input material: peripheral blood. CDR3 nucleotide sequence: TGTGCCAGCAGCACCGGCGCGGGCGGGGCTAGCACAGATACGCAGTATTTT. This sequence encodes CASSTGAGGASTDTQYF.